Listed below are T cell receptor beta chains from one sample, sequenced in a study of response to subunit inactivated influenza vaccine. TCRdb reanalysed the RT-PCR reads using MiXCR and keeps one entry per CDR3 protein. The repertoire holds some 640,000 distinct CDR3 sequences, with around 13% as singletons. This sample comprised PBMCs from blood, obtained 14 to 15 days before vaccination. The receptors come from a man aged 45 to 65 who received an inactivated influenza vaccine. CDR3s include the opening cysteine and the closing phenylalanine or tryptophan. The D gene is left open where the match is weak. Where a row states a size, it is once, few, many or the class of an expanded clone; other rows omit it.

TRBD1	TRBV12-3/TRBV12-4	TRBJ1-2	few	CASTLTGIAGYTF	TGTGCCAGCACCCTGACAGGGATTGCTGGCTACACCTTC
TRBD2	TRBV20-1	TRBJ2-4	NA	CSAGTSGGSVGNIQYF	TGCAGTGCCGGGACTAGCGGGGGGAGCGTGGGTAACATTCAGTACTTC
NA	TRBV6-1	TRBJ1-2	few	CASSEMLINYGYTF	TGTGCCAGCAGTGAAATGTTGATAAACTATGGCTACACCTTC
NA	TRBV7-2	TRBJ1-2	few	CASSPEVYGYTF	TGTGCCAGCAGCCCCGAGGTCTATGGCTACACCTTC
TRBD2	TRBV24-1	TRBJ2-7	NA	CATSSTSGRVYEQYF	TGTGCCACCAGTTCAACTAGCGGGAGAGTCTACGAGCAGTACTTC
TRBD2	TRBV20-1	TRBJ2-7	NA	CSASGTSGRDLYEQYF	TGCAGTGCTAGTGGGACTAGCGGGAGGGACCTCTACGAGCAGTACTTC
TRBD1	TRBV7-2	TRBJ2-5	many	CASSVTGTGVRETQYF	TGTGCCAGCAGCGTAACCGGGACAGGGGTTAGGGAGACCCAGTACTTC
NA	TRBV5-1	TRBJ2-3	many	CASSPGAQTHDTQYF	TGCGCCAGCAGCCCTGGGGCGCAAACACATGATACGCAGTATTTT
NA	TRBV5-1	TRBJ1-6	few	CASSFDRLNSPLHF	TGCGCCAGCAGCTTTGACAGGTTAAATTCACCCCTCCACTTT
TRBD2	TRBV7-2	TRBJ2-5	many	CASSLAGAGGQTQYF	TGTGCCAGCAGCTTAGCTGGGGCGGGGGGGCAGACCCAGTACTTC
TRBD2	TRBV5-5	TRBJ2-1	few	CASSFSSGRALEQFF	TGTGCCAGCAGCTTTTCTAGCGGGAGGGCCCTGGAGCAGTTCTTC
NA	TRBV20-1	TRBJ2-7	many	CSAYSDSSYEQYF	TGCAGTGCGTACAGTGACAGTTCCTACGAGCAGTACTTC
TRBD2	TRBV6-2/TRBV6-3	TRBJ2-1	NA	CASSYRTSGTAYNEQFF	TGTGCCAGCAGTTACCGGACTAGCGGGACGGCCTACAATGAGCAGTTCTTC
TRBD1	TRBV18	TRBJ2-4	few	CASSPQGDPKNIQYF	TGTGCCAGCTCCCCCCAGGGGGATCCCAAAAACATTCAGTACTTC
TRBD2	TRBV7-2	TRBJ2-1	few	CASSSYRLAGAGEQFF	TGTGCCAGCAGCTCCTACCGACTAGCGGGAGCTGGTGAGCAGTTCTTC
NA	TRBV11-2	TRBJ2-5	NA	CASSFYQGEIQYF	TGTGCCAGCAGCTTTTACCAGGGAGAGATCCAGTACTTC
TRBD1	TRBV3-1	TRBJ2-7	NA	CASSQVGGHEQYF	TGTGCCAGCAGCCAAGTAGGGGGCCACGAGCAGTACTTC
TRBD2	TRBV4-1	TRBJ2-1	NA	CASSQVTSGAVSVF	TGCGCCAGCAGCCAAGTTACTAGCGGGGCCGTCTCGGTCTTC
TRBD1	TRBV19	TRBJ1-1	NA	CASSWTGERTEAFF	TGTGCCAGTAGTTGGACAGGGGAGAGGACTGAAGCTTTCTTT